This is a list of T cell receptor beta chains from one sample in a study of shared clonotypes between healthy human individuals. Some clones are missing from TCRdb's copy, which holds only in-frame ones; the method was immunoSEQ multiplex PCR. Of some 1,900,000 clones in the sample, roughly 94% were seen once. The sample taken for sequencing was naive CD8+ T cells sorted from blood. Receptor source: a man between 18 and 29 years old in good health. Each CDR3 is given with its conserved first and last residue. A D gene is named only where the DNA matches it firmly. Size is omitted from some rows. Given values are once, few, many or a class for expanded clones.

>13|TRBJ2-7|.|.|TRBV29-1
CSVEVDISYEQYF
TGCAGCGTTGAAGTCGACATCTCCTACGAGCAGTACTTC
>16|TRBJ2-3|TRBD2|once|TRBV9
CASSPRSGGSTDTQYF
TGTGCCAGCAGCCCCCGCAGCGGGGGCTCCACAGATACGCAGTATTTT
>14|TRBJ2-7|TRBD1|.|TRBV28
CASSYTGELDEQYF
TGTGCCAGCAGTTACACAGGGGAACTGGACGAGCAGTACTTC
>17|TRBJ1-1|TRBD1|.|TRBV28
CASALENPSGGRLRAFF
TGTGCCAGCGCCTTAGAAAACCCCTCAGGGGGCCGGCTGCGGGCTTTCTTT
>9|TRBJ1-5|.|.|TRBV30
CAWAGPQHF
TGTGCCTGGGCGGGGCCCCAGCATTTT
>14|TRBJ1-5|TRBD1|.|TRBV2
CASRGTGEGQPQHF
TGTGCCAGCAGGGGGACAGGGGAAGGTCAGCCCCAGCATTTT
>12|TRBJ2-7|.|.|TRBV11-2
CASSLLSYEQYF
TGTGCCAGCAGCTTACTTAGCTACGAGCAGTACTTC
>14|TRBJ2-7|TRBD2|.|TRBV5-6
CASSPGGSSYEQYF
TGTGCCAGCAGCCCCGGGGGGAGCTCCTACGAGCAGTACTTC
>14|TRBJ1-1|.|.|TRBV5-1
CASSLGTINTEAFF
TGCGCCAGCAGCTTGGGTACAATAAACACTGAAGCTTTCTTT
>16|TRBJ2-5|TRBD2|once|TRBV4-1
CASSHAFGGEAETQYF
TGCGCCAGCAGCCATGCCTTTGGGGGGGAGGCAGAGACCCAGTACTTC
>17|TRBJ1-5|.|.|TRBV21-1
CASRASQTGFSNQPQHF
TGTGCCAGCAGAGCTAGCCAAACAGGGTTTAGCAATCAGCCCCAGCATTTT
>16|TRBJ1-2|TRBD1|once|TRBV9
CASSVATGEPGHGYTF
TGTGCCAGCAGCGTAGCTACAGGGGAACCGGGGCATGGCTACACCTTC
>16|TRBJ2-1|TRBD2|.|TRBV30
CAWSLIAGGAYNEQFF
TGTGCCTGGAGCTTGATAGCGGGGGGGGCCTACAATGAGCAGTTCTTC
>13|TRBJ2-2|.|.|TRBV9
CASSPSPAGELFF
TGTGCCAGCAGCCCTTCCCCGGCCGGGGAGCTGTTTTTT
>16|TRBJ2-2|TRBD2|.|TRBV7-9
CASSLVSGSDTGELFF
TGTGCCAGCAGCTTAGTTAGCGGGAGTGACACCGGGGAGCTGTTTTTT
>15|TRBJ2-3|.|.|TRBV9
CASSLAELSTDTQYF
TGTGCCAGCAGCCTGGCGGAACTAAGCACAGATACGCAGTATTTT
>14|TRBJ2-3|.|.|TRBV6-6
CASSGVAMTDTQYF
TGTGCCAGCAGCGGCGTGGCTATGACAGATACGCAGTATTTT